Detailed here is one T cell receptor (beta chain). The data were taken from a study of blood T cell repertoires in COVID-19. Whole-study context: T cells, B-cell-depleted T cells, or PBMCs provided the cDNA or gDNA that served as material.

CDR1 is KGHSH, CDR2 LQKENI, per germline. The CDR3 contains 14 residues. Trimming took 3 bases from V and 4 from J, leaving 12 bases between them. The protocol was immunoSEQ multiplex PCR, while the TCRdb copy is restricted to in-frame clones and leaves out a portion. The data contain about 300,000 clones, 85% of them singletons. The sequencing sample was made of PBMCs or T cells enriched from blood (not recorded which). This receptor was identified in a woman between 50 and 59 years old who had recovered from COVID-19. This chain joins TRBV18 and TRBJ1-2; D not certain. CDR3 in amino acids: CASSPEGLGYGYTF. For the CDR3, the DNA is TGTGCCAGCTCACCTGAGGGTTTAGGCTATGGCTACACCTTC.